Listed here are 27 T cell receptor beta chains from one sample, sequenced in a study of blood T cell repertoires in COVID-19 (dated by TCRdb to 2018 to 2021). The method was the immunoSEQ multiplex PCR assay. In its TCRdb copy, this immuneACCESS table keeps in-frame sequences only and misses some clones. Where compared with another copy, unresolved V genes explain less than half of these, and the others have no known cause. Here the sample has some 120,000 clones; approximately 84% occur a single time. The ten largest make up less than 9% of the sample. The sample taken for sequencing was peripheral blood. The source of these receptors is a man in his 70s with active or convalescent COVID-19.

This clone appeared a single time. This chain links TRBV7-3 with TRBJ2-6; D remains ambiguous. V lost 6 bases and J lost 11, with 14 bases in between. Germline loops: CDR1 SGHTA, CDR2 FQGTGA. This CDR3 region has 13 residues. CDR3 amino acids: CASRPTLVDVLTF. The CDR3 nucleotides read TGTGCCAGCAGGCCGACTTTAGTTGACGTCCTGACTTTC.

This clone occurred once. V usage is TRBV3-1 (or the pseudogene TRBV3-2) and J usage is TRBJ1-5, with D uncertain. Germline loops: CDR1 LGHDT, CDR2 YNNKEL (reference sequence). Between the trimmed V and J ends, which lost 2 bases and 0 bases, there was a span of 8 bases. This CDR3 has 15 amino acids. The CDR3 sequence is CASSQSYSSNQPQHF. In DNA form, the CDR3 reads TGTGCCAGCAGCCAATCTTATAGTAGCAATCAGCCCCAGCATTTT.

The V call is TRBV3-1 (or the pseudogene TRBV3-2), the J call TRBJ2-3; D is perhaps TRBD2 (5 bases). This CDR3 is 17 amino acids long. The germline V and J ends were trimmed by 0 bases and 6 bases, with 19 bases remaining between them. Germline assignment: CDR1 LGHDT and CDR2 YNNKEL (reference sequence). This CDR3 is CASSQDLVREGKDTQYF. DNA of the CDR3: TGTGCCAGCAGCCAAGATTTAGTGCGTGAGGGAAAGGATACGCAGTATTTT.

V usage is TRBV15 and J usage is TRBJ2-5, with D tentatively TRBD1 (5 bases). V gave up 3 bases and J gave up 2 bases, with 13 bases separating them. Germline V CDR1 and CDR2: LNHNV, YYDKDF (reference sequence). The CDR3 contains 15 residues. The DNA for the CDR3 is TGTGCCACCAGCAGGCGGACACTGCGACAAGAGACCCAGTACTTC. This sequence encodes CATSRRTLRQETQYF.

The rearrangement links TRBV28 to TRBJ2-7; 13 bases align to TRBD2. The germline V gene encodes CDR1 MDHEN and CDR2 SYDVKM. J gave up 4 bases and V 8 bases, and 11 bases lay outside the gene matches. This CDR3 contains 16 residues. The CDR3 reads CASDGGTSGTFYEQYF. The CDR3 DNA is TGTGCCAGCGATGGGGGGACTAGCGGGACTTTTTACGAGCAGTACTTC.

This clone has a single count. The rearrangement joins TRBV5-1 to TRBJ1-1, with TRBD1 as a possible D gene (6 bases). Germline V CDR1 and CDR2: SGHRS, YFSETQ. The CDR3 is 15 residues long. V was trimmed by 0 bases and J by 0 bases, leaving 9 bases between them. As DNA, the CDR3 is TGCGCCAGCAGCTTGGGACAGGAGATGAACACTGAAGCTTTCTTT. This codes for CASSLGQEMNTEAFF.

This chain connects TRBV5-8 to TRBJ1-4; D is undetermined. This CDR3 contains 15 residues. Trimming left V 1 base short and J 2 bases short, with 9 bases between. Germline loops: CDR1 SGHTS, CDR2 YDEGEE. The CDR3 here is CASSLSVQTNEKLFF. CDR3 sequence (DNA): TGTGCCAGCAGCTTGTCGGTACAGACTAATGAAAAACTGTTTTTT. The complete variable domain, with remaining parts taken from reference TRBV5-8 and TRBJ1-4, reads EAGVTQSPTHLIKTRGQQATLRCSPISGHTSVYWYQQALGLGLQFLLWYDEGEERNRGNFPPRFSGRQFPNYSSELNVNALELEDSALYLCASSLSVQTNEKLFFGSGTQLSVL.

The genes are TRBV24-1 and TRBJ1-2; 9 nucleotides align to TRBD1. The CDR3 runs 15 residues. V lost 1 base, J lost 6 bases, and 5 bases stayed unmatched. The germline CDR1 and CDR2 sequences are KGHDR and SFDVKD. The CDR3 DNA is TGTGCCACCAGTGATTTTGGGACAGGGCCCCATGGCTACACCTTC. As protein: CATSDFGTGPHGYTF.

The rearrangement links TRBV3-1 (or the pseudogene TRBV3-2) to TRBJ2-1; D gene ambiguous. In germline, CDR1 is LGHDT, CDR2 YNNKEL (reference sequence). This CDR3 region has 14 residues. The V end was cut by 7 bases, the J end by 0 bases, with 10 bases between. CDR3 nucleotides: TGTGCCAGCAACCAGGTGAGCTCCTACAATGAGCAGTTCTTC. The encoded protein is CASNQVSSYNEQFF.

The J gene is TRBJ2-1, the V gene TRBV5-1, with 7 nucleotides matching TRBD1. Germline CDR1 and CDR2: SGHRS and YFSETQ. V was clipped by 4 bases and J by 3 bases; unmatched bases: 7. The CDR3 is made up of 15 amino acids. The CDR3 loop reads CASSLDRNDYNEQFF. The CDR3 coding sequence is TGCGCCAGCAGCCTGGACAGGAACGACTACAATGAGCAGTTCTTC.

The V gene is TRBV28, the J gene TRBJ2-2, with TRBD1 as a possible D gene (6 bases). The CDR3 spans 16 residues. Germline CDR1 is MDHEN and CDR2 is SYDVKM. The ends were cut back, 3 bases at V and 5 bases at J, with 16 bases in the middle. The CDR3 DNA reads as TGTGCCAGCAGTTTTCATCAGGGGTTGAGAACCGGGGAGCTGTTTTTT. It translates to CASSFHQGLRTGELFF. Complete variable domain (other parts from reference TRBV28 and TRBJ2-2): DVKVTQSSRYLVKRTGEKVFLECVQDMDHENMFWYRQDPGLGLRLIYFSYDVKMKEKGDIPEGYSVSREKKERFSLILESASTNQTSMYLCASSFHQGLRTGELFFGEGSRLTVL.

The V and J genes are TRBV10-3 and TRBJ1-3, with D tentatively TRBD1 (5 bases). The V end lost 2 bases, the J end lost 1 base, and 6 bases lay between the germline ends. Germline CDR1 reads ENHRY; CDR2 reads SYGVKD. The length of the CDR3 is 14 residues. As DNA, the CDR3 is TGTGCCATCAGTGAGGGGGCATCTGGAAACACCATATATTTT. As protein: CAISEGASGNTIYF.

The count of this clone is one. The chain combines TRBV7-3 with TRBJ1-2; D may be TRBD1 (5 bases). The V gene lost 5 bases and the J gene lost 6 bases, with 16 bases spanning the gap. There are 14 residues in the CDR3. From germline, CDR1 is SGHTA and CDR2 FQGTGA. CDR3 amino acids: CASSPGTLGDGYTF. The CDR3 region has the DNA TGTGCCAGCAGCCCCGGGACTCTTGGGGATGGCTACACCTTC.

The chain links TRBV5-1 to TRBJ2-6; D gene ambiguous. Germline CDR1 and CDR2: SGHRS and YFSETQ. The CDR3 is 18 amino acids. Trimming took 0 bases from V and 0 from J, leaving 13 bases between them. The CDR3 DNA reads as TGCGCCAGCAGCTTGGAACCCGGGTCCGGCTCTGGGGCCAACGTCCTGACTTTC. Encoded protein: CASSLEPGSGSGANVLTF.

The chain is built from TRBV6-4 and TRBJ1-1; 11 bases are shared with TRBD1. J was trimmed by 4 bases and V by 6 bases; bases with no gene match: 7. CDR1 is MRHNA, CDR2 SNTAGT, per germline. This CDR3 is built from 15 residues. CDR3 in DNA: TGTGCCAGCAGGGCCGGGACAGGGGGGATCACTGAAGCTTTCTTT. Translating it yields CASRAGTGGITEAFF.

V and J are TRBV11-3 and TRBJ2-2, with D perhaps TRBD1 (8 bases). The germline gives CDR1 SGHNT, CDR2 YENEEA. V was pared by 8 bases and J by 1 base, with 14 bases between. The length of the CDR3 is 15 residues. Here the CDR3 DNA reads TGTGCCAGCGGGGGGGACAGGTGGAACACCGGGGAGCTGTTTTTT. Amino acid sequence: CASGGDRWNTGELFF.

This clone occurred a few times. The chain has TRBV7-9 and TRBJ1-1, with D hard to call. V shed 9 bases and J shed 0 bases, with 14 bases lying between them. Germline V gives CDR1 SEHNR, CDR2 FQNEAQ (reference sequence). The CDR3 runs to 14 residues. CDR3 loop: CARNRVAVNTEAFF. The CDR3 DNA is TGTGCCAGAAACCGGGTTGCGGTGAACACTGAAGCTTTCTTT.

V is TRBV11-2 and J is TRBJ2-5, with 9 bases fitting TRBD2. The CDR3 totals 15 residues. Germline V gives CDR1 SGHAT, CDR2 FQNNGV. J gave up 5 bases and V 3 bases, and 7 bases lay outside the gene matches. CDR3 nucleotide sequence: TGTGCCAGCAGCTTCGGAGTGCGGGAGGGGGAGACCCAGTACTTC. Its protein is CASSFGVREGETQYF.

This chain joins TRBV4-1 and TRBJ2-7; weak D call: TRBD2 (6 bases). The CDR3 loop spans 16 amino acids. V shed 0 bases and J shed 3 bases, with 15 bases lying between them. The V gene's germline CDR1 is MGHRA and CDR2 YSYEKL. CDR3 region: CASSQDSGGYDYEQYF. CDR3 in DNA: TGCGCCAGCAGCCAAGATAGTGGAGGGTACGACTACGAGCAGTACTTC.

The rearrangement links TRBV7-2 to TRBJ2-7, with 8 positions matching TRBD1. The CDR3 spans 15 residues. The junction had 9 bases not matched to a gene; V was cut back by 3 bases and J by 5 bases. CDR1 and CDR2 from the germline V gene are SGHTA and FQGNSA. The DNA for the CDR3 is TGTGCCAGCAGCTTCAGTCGGACAGGGAGCCACGAGCAGTACTTC. Translated, it gives CASSFSRTGSHEQYF.

The rearrangement joins TRBV28 to TRBJ2-7; the D gene is possibly TRBD1 (5 bases). Deletions cut 4 bases from V and 7 bases from J, with 11 bases between. Germline assignment: CDR1 MDHEN and CDR2 SYDVKM. This CDR3 contains 12 residues. The CDR3 loop is CASSSGLLEQYF. The CDR3 nucleotides read TGTGCCAGCAGTTCAGGGCTCCTGGAGCAGTACTTC.

The chain carries TRBV2 and TRBJ1-3, with no clear D. This CDR3 has 14 amino acids. The ends were cut back, 4 bases at V and 0 bases at J, with 7 bases in the middle. Germline loops: CDR1 SNHLY, CDR2 FYNNEI. The CDR3 coding sequence is TGTGCCAGCAGTGTTGAGGTCTCTGGAAACACCATATATTTT. Translated: CASSVEVSGNTIYF.

The rearrangement uses TRBV7-9 and TRBJ1-1; 8 nucleotides line up with TRBD1. The ends lost 0 bases at V and 3 bases at J; junction bases unmatched: 3. CDR3 size: 15 residues. Germline values: CDR1 SEHNR, CDR2 FQNEAQ (reference sequence). CDR3 region: CASSLALGQDTEAFF. The CDR3 nucleotides read TGTGCCAGCAGCTTAGCGCTGGGACAGGACACTGAAGCTTTCTTT.

The rearrangement links TRBV7-9 to TRBJ2-2; 7 bases map to TRBD1. The V and J ends lost 7 bases and 1 base, in that order; junction bases with no gene match: 6. CDR3 size: 15 residues. Per the germline V gene, CDR1 is SEHNR and CDR2 is FQNEAQ (reference sequence). The CDR3 reads CASITPGGNTGELFF. The CDR3, as DNA: TGTGCCAGCATCACACCAGGGGGGAACACCGGGGAGCTGTTTTTT.

In DNA form, the CDR3 reads TGTGCTAGTGGTGCAGCGAGCTCCTACAATGAGCAGTTCTTC. Protein product: CASGAASSYNEQFF. This chain joins TRBV12-5 and TRBJ2-1; D is unclear. The V and J ends lost 5 bases and 0 bases respectively, with 8 bases between them. From germline, CDR1 is LGHNT and CDR2 FRNRAP. The CDR3 has 14 residues.

This chain's CDR3 is CASSTIPGLAGGGEQYF. CDR3 DNA: TGTGCCAGCAGCACCATCCCGGGACTAGCGGGAGGGGGCGAGCAGTACTTC. The chain recombines TRBV9 with TRBJ2-7; 16 nucleotides match TRBD2. The CDR3 sequence is 17 residues long. The germline V gene encodes CDR1 SGDLS and CDR2 YYNGEE. Losses at the gene ends were 4 bases for V and 6 bases for J; bases not matched to a gene: 10. The full variable domain, rest sourced from reference TRBV9 and TRBJ2-7, is DSGVTQTPKHLITATGQRVTLRCSPRSGDLSVYWYQQSLDQGLQFLIQYYNGEERAKGNILERFSAQQFPDLHSELNLSSLELGDSALYFCASSTIPGLAGGGEQYFGPGTRLTVT.

CDR3 DNA sequence: TGTGCCAGCAGCGCCGGGACTAGCGGGGGGAATGAGCAGTTCTTC. Amino acid sequence: CASSAGTSGGNEQFF. The chain recombines TRBV9 with TRBJ2-1, with 15 bases matching TRBD2. Germline V gives CDR1 SGDLS, CDR2 YYNGEE. The CDR3 sequence is 15 residues long. V shed 3 bases, J shed 7 bases, and the junction held 2 bases outside the gene matches.